Listed here are 24 T cell receptor beta chains from one sample, sequenced in a study of cytomegalovirus exposure and HLA in healthy donors. A multiplex PCR was run with 60 Vbeta primers and 13 Jbeta primers. Sequenced by immunoSEQ multiplex PCR; TCRdb stores in-frame clones only, minus some. The sample holds 100,000 to 150,000 clones, around 70% seen once. The sequencing sample was made of PBMCs. The receptors were sampled from a male donor in good health and CMV-seronegative.

This clone was seen only a few times. One end of the junction varies from germline; a read error may be responsible. This chain uses TRBV5-4 with TRBJ1-3; possible D gene TRBD1, 5 bases. Germline V lookup: CDR1 SGHNT, CDR2 YYREEE (reference sequence). CDR3 length equals 14 residues. In DNA form, the CDR3 reads TGTGCCAGCAGCGCTCCAGGGCCCGGAACCACCATATATTTT. It translates to CASSAPGPGTTIYF.

The rearrangement links TRBV27 to TRBJ2-5; 7 bases fit TRBD1. Trimming at V came to 7 bases and at J to 5 bases, leaving 7 bases not matched to a gene. Germline V lookup: CDR1 MNHEY, CDR2 SMNVEV (reference sequence). CDR3 length: 13 amino acids. The CDR3 loop is CASTPGRGETQYF. CDR3 nucleotides: TGTGCCAGCACGCCGGGCAGGGGGGAGACCCAGTACTTC.

The CDR3 region has the DNA TGTGCCAGCAGCGTAGGGCCGGGGGATAACACTGAAGCTTTCTTT. Translation gives CASSVGPGDNTEAFF. V is TRBV9 and J is TRBJ1-1; TRBD1 is a possible D gene (5 bases). Looked up from germline, CDR1 is SGDLS and CDR2 is YYNGEE. This CDR3 contains 15 residues. Trimming removed 0 bases at V and 2 bases at J, with 11 bases between. Drawing the rest from reference TRBV9 and TRBJ1-1, the complete variable domain is DSGVTQTPKHLITATGQRVTLRCSPRSGDLSVYWYQQSLDQGLQFLIQYYNGEERAKGNILERFSAQQFPDLHSELNLSSLELGDSALYFCASSVGPGDNTEAFFGQGTRLTVV.

V and J are TRBV9 and TRBJ1-2, with 8 positions matching TRBD1. V lost 5 bases, J lost 8 bases, and 20 bases stayed unmatched. CDR3 size: 17 residues. CDR1 is SGDLS, CDR2 YYNGEE, per germline. This chain's CDR3 is CASRASGGAGLSGGYTF. DNA for the CDR3: TGTGCCAGCAGAGCCTCAGGGGGCGCAGGATTGAGCGGAGGCTACACCTTC.

This clone has more than one count but fewer than ten. This chain links TRBV4-3 with TRBJ2-7; D perhaps matches TRBD2 (6 bases). V lost 4 bases and J 0 bases, leaving 16 bases between the germline ends. Germline V CDR1 and CDR2: LGHNA, YSLEER. The CDR3 contains 16 residues. The CDR3 is CASSLSAAGNSYEQYF. The CDR3 DNA sequence: TGCGCCAGCAGCCTATCGGCGGCGGGGAACTCCTACGAGCAGTACTTC.

This chain uses TRBV29-1 with TRBJ2-3, with D perhaps matching TRBD1 (6 bases). V was pared by 4 bases and J by 2 bases, with 16 bases between. This CDR3 has 15 residues. Germline V gene sequence: CDR1 SQVTM, CDR2 ANQGSEA. The CDR3 here is CSVGAGPGATDTQYF. CDR3 nucleotide sequence: TGCAGCGTTGGTGCTGGGCCAGGGGCCACAGATACGCAGTATTTT.

V usage is TRBV6-4 and J usage is TRBJ1-1; TRBD1 is a possible D gene (6 bases). Trimming stripped 3 bases from V and 5 bases from J, with 10 bases between. Germline V gene data show CDR1 as MRHNA and CDR2 as SNTAGT. The CDR3 is 13 amino acids. This chain's CDR3 is CASSETGRTEAFF. The CDR3 DNA reads as TGTGCCAGCAGTGAGACAGGACGGACTGAAGCTTTCTTT.

This clone appeared once. V is TRBV5-4 and J is TRBJ2-7; the match to TRBD1 covers 9 bases. This CDR3 comprises 15 residues. Germline V gene lookup returns CDR1 SGHNT and CDR2 YYREEE (reference sequence). V gave up 4 bases and J gave up 3 bases; unmatched junction bases: 8. The CDR3 sequence: CASSAGQGDGYEQYF. The CDR3, as DNA: TGTGCCAGCAGCGCGGGACAGGGAGACGGCTACGAGCAGTACTTC.

The table lists this clone with a few counts. The gene calls are TRBV5-1 and TRBJ1-5; D uncertain. Trimming removed 9 bases from V and 0 bases from J, with 16 bases in between. Germline values: CDR1 SGHRS, CDR2 YFSETQ. The CDR3 totals 15 residues. The CDR3 nucleotides read TGCGCCACCCTCGTGTGCAGTTTTAGCAATCAGCCCCAGCATTTT. It codes for CATLVCSFSNQPQHF.

The chain joins TRBV28 to TRBJ2-1; D is unclear. Trimming removed 6 bases from V and 5 bases from J, with 17 bases in between. Germline-derived CDR1 and CDR2 are MDHEN and SYDVKM. The CDR3 sequence is 15 residues long. The CDR3 DNA reads TGTGCCAGCAGCTCCTGGGCCAAACCCCACAATGAGCAGTTCTTC. Its protein is CASSSWAKPHNEQFF.

This clone was observed a few times. The chain has TRBV6-5 and TRBJ1-1, with D possibly being TRBD1 (6 bases). With 2 bases removed from V and 1 base from J, the gap between germline ends came to 11 bases. Per the germline V gene, CDR1 is MNHEY and CDR2 is SVGAGI. CDR3 length: 15 amino acids. The CDR3 DNA is TGTGCCAGCAGTTACGTCCAGGGGACGAACACTGAAGCTTTCTTT. Its translation: CASSYVQGTNTEAFF.

The rearrangement links TRBV14 to TRBJ2-1; 9 bases line up with TRBD1. Germline CDR1 reads SGHDN; CDR2 reads FVKESK. J lost 7 bases, V lost 4 bases, and 5 bases had no gene match. This CDR3 comprises 14 residues. In DNA, the CDR3 is TGTGCCAGCAGCCCAGGACAGGGGACGAATGAGCAGTTCTTC. Protein: CASSPGQGTNEQFF. Complete variable domain (other parts from reference TRBV14 and TRBJ2-1): EAGVTQFPSHSVIEKGQTVTLRCDPISGHDNLYWYRRVMGKEIKFLLHFVKESKQDESGMPNNRFLAERTGGTYSTLKVQPAELEDSGVYFCASSPGQGTNEQFFGPGTRLTVL.

A single count supports this clone. The CDR3 region is CASSSFVRGFGQPQHF. DNA of the CDR3: TGTGCCAGCAGCTCCTTCGTCAGGGGTTTCGGCCAGCCCCAGCATTTT. The chain has TRBV7-2 and TRBJ1-5; D may be TRBD1 (6 bases). The V gene's germline CDR1 is SGHTA and CDR2 FQGNSA. Trimming left V 4 bases short and J 7 bases short, with 20 bases between. CDR3 size: 16 residues.

The V call is TRBV7-2, the J call TRBJ2-1; D unresolved. This CDR3 is 14 amino acids long. Germline loops: CDR1 SGHTA, CDR2 FQGNSA. V shed 0 bases and J shed 10 bases, with 13 bases lying between them. The CDR3 loop reads CASSLAGSPLEQFF. In DNA, the CDR3 is TGTGCCAGCAGCTTAGCAGGTAGCCCACTCGAGCAGTTCTTC.

The chain carries TRBV6-5 and TRBJ2-1; 15 bases line up with TRBD2. Trimming took 4 bases from V and 8 from J; bases not matched to a gene: 3. Germline loops: CDR1 MNHEY, CDR2 SVGAGI. The CDR3 has 15 residues. The CDR3 coding sequence is TGTGCCAGCAGTTCCGGACTAGCGGGAGGGGATGAGCAGTTCTTC. Protein sequence: CASSSGLAGGDEQFF.

This chain links TRBV27 with TRBJ1-6, with 9 bases matching TRBD1. V lost 4 bases and J lost 11; bases outside the gene matches: 9. Germline V lookup: CDR1 MNHEY, CDR2 SMNVEV (reference sequence). This CDR3 is built from 15 residues. The CDR3 DNA is TGTGCCAGCAGTTCGATCGGGACAGGGACGACACCCCTCCACTTT. The encoded protein is CASSSIGTGTTPLHF.

The DNA of the CDR3 is TGTGCCAGCAGCGCGACTAGCGGGAGGGCCGGGGAGCTGTTTTTT. Residues: CASSATSGRAGELFF. The rearrangement joins TRBV9 to TRBJ2-2; 14 nucleotides line up with TRBD2. Germline CDR1 is SGDLS and CDR2 is YYNGEE. This CDR3 region has 15 residues. Unmatched junction bases numbered 1, after V lost 3 bases and J lost 6 bases.

The chain combines TRBV11-2 with TRBJ1-5; 8 bases are shared with TRBD1. This CDR3 contains 13 residues. Per the germline V gene, CDR1 is SGHAT and CDR2 is FQNNGV. V lost 4 bases and J lost 4; bases outside the gene matches: 0. CDR3 protein: CASSWTGNQPQHF. The CDR3, as DNA: TGTGCCAGCAGCTGGACAGGGAATCAGCCCCAGCATTTT. Filled out from reference TRBV11-2 and TRBJ1-5, the complete variable domain reads EAGVAQSPRYKIIEKRQSVAFWCNPISGHATLYWYQQILGQGPKLLIQFQNNGVVDDSQLPKDRFSAERLKGVDSTLKIQPAKLEDSAVYLCASSWTGNQPQHFGDGTRLSIL.

V is TRBV4-2 and J is TRBJ1-2, with TRBD1 matching 9 bases. This CDR3 spans 18 amino acids. The germline V gene has CDR1 LGHNA and CDR2 YNFKEQ. V shed 4 bases, J shed 0 bases, and the junction held 12 bases outside the gene matches. CDR3 DNA: TGTGCCAGCAGCCGGGACAGGGCAGGGTCTGGGTCTAACTATGGCTACACCTTC. The encoded protein is CASSRDRAGSGSNYGYTF.

Turning to this clone: The same CDR3 also results from other DNA sequences found in this sample. The rearrangement joins TRBV14 to TRBJ2-3; unclear D gene. Looked up from germline, CDR1 is SGHDN and CDR2 is FVKESK. V lost 1 base to trimming and J lost 3 bases, with 5 bases between them. The CDR3 has 13 amino acids. The CDR3 here is CASSQALTDTQYF. DNA of the CDR3: TGTGCCAGCAGCCAAGCTTTAACAGATACGCAGTATTTT.

Here the CDR3 DNA reads TGTGCCAGTAGACCCCGGGGCGGGAGGGACTCCTACAATGAGCAGTTCTTC. It translates to CASRPRGGRDSYNEQFF. The V call is TRBV19, the J call TRBJ2-1; TRBD2 aligns across 9 bases. Germline V gene data show CDR1 as LNHDA and CDR2 as SQIVND (reference sequence). V dropped 6 bases and J dropped 0; count of bases not matched to a gene: 9. This CDR3 is 17 amino acids long.

The gene calls are TRBV6-5 and TRBJ2-2, with 7 bases that match TRBD1. Germline CDR1 and CDR2: MNHEY and SVGAGI. The length of the CDR3 is 14 residues. The ends lost 6 bases at V and 4 bases at J; junction bases unmatched: 5. The CDR3 DNA sequence: TGTGCCAGCAGAACCGGGACAGCCACCGGGGAGCTGTTTTTT. Encoded protein: CASRTGTATGELFF.

This clone was found a few times. CDR3 in amino acids: CASGAGSSGNTIYF. DNA for the CDR3: TGTGCCAGCGGGGCAGGGTCCTCTGGAAACACCATATATTTT. The chain couples TRBV7-9 to TRBJ1-3, with TRBD1 as a possible D gene (5 bases). The CDR3 runs 14 residues. V lost 8 bases and J lost 0, with 11 bases in between. CDR1 is SEHNR, CDR2 FQNEAQ, per germline (reference sequence).

A note on this clone: This CDR3 is also generated by other DNA sequences in the sample. The chain has TRBV5-1 and TRBJ1-4, with D maybe TRBD1 (6 bases). This CDR3 is 15 amino acids long. Germline lookup yields CDR1 SGHRS and CDR2 YFSETQ. The V end lost 0 bases, the J end lost 5 bases, and 11 bases lay between the germline ends. The CDR3, as DNA: TGCGCCAGCAGCTTGGGGACGGGGACAAATGAAAAACTGTTTTTT. It is translated as CASSLGTGTNEKLFF.